The entry below describes one TCR beta chain. The antigen remains unidentified. TCRdb's table, derived via immunoSEQ multiplex PCR, lists solely in-frame clones and lacks some. The table includes about 64,000 clones, approximately 84% detected once. These data belong to a study of a mutant IDH1 vaccine in newly diagnosed glioma. Study context: Radiotherapy alone preceded vaccination by 4-6 weeks; alternatively, vaccination started with temozolomide cycles.

The time point is: week 23, last vaccination. Topical imiquimod was applied with each vaccine dose, which held 300 ug of mutant IDH1 20-mer peptide. CDR1 and CDR2 (germline): SGHVS, FQNEAQ. This CDR3 has 14 residues. The V end was cut by 1 base, the J end by 5 bases, with 12 bases between. The rearrangement uses TRBV7-8 and TRBJ2-7; a weak D match, TRBD2 (5 bases). The receptor comes from a man in his thirties or forties with glioma. The material sequenced was PBMCs, taken from a glioma patient whose treatment included an IDH1 peptide vaccine. In DNA, the CDR3 is TGTGCCAGCAGCTTAGAGGCTAGCTTGGACGAGCAGTACTTC. It encodes CASSLEASLDEQYF.